This is a list of T cell receptor beta chains from one sample in a study of blood T cell repertoires in COVID-19. Clones were read by immunoSEQ multiplex PCR, and TCRdb kept only the in-frame ones, dropping some. The sample contains about 210,000 clones, roughly four fifths of which appear only once. Sequencing used peripheral blood. The receptors shown here come from a woman aged 35 to 49 with acute or convalescent COVID-19. Both conserved end residues are trimmed from each CDR3.

TRBJ2-7 | TRBV19 | ASSIGGHLYEQY
TRBJ2-7 | TRBV18 | ASSPGQEPYEQY
TRBJ2-7 | TRBV6-2/TRBV6-3 | ASSMTSGGTYEQY
TRBJ2-3 | TRBV27 | ASSLLGDTQY
TRBJ2-2 | TRBV27 | ASSLIERSTGELF
TRBJ1-3 | TRBV10-3 | AIGGYSGNTIY
TRBJ2-3 | TRBV4-3 | ASSQGGSGTDTQY
TRBJ2-1 | TRBV27 | ASRTTYNEQF
TRBJ1-5 | TRBV25-1 | ASSETGQGSGQPQH
TRBJ1-1 | TRBV12-3/TRBV12-4 | ASSFTQNLEAF
TRBJ2-2 | TRBV5-5 | ASIGLAGNTGELF
TRBJ1-5 | TRBV19 | ASSLRGWNQPQH
TRBJ2-1 | TRBV12-3/TRBV12-4 | ASSLLAQFEQF
TRBJ1-6 | TRBV7-2 | ASSFNPYNSPLH
TRBJ2-3 | TRBV4-2 | ASSQSTSGGGSTDTQY